This paragraph reports one T cell receptor (beta chain). The target antigen is unknown. The record originates from a study of cytomegalovirus exposure and HLA in healthy donors. The study, taken as a whole, reports: Owing to their indistinguishability, certain V segments, notably TRBV6-2 and TRBV6-3, were excluded. A link between a missense DCLRE1C variant and TCR beta V- and J-gene trimming emerged from a later analysis.

Looked up from germline, CDR1 is SGHTA and CDR2 is FQGNSA. The V end lost 6 bases, the J end lost 3 bases, and 14 bases lay between the germline ends. This CDR3 is 14 amino acids long. PCR employed 60 Vbeta and 13 Jbeta primers. Only in-frame clones appear in the TCRdb table, and some are missing; sequencing was by immunoSEQ multiplex PCR. The table records over 30,000 clones, around two thirds of them present only once. Input material: PBMCs. This receptor was taken from a man in his forties or fifties in good health and CMV-seropositive. The chain joins TRBV7-2 to TRBJ2-5, with D possibly matching TRBD2 (5 bases). CDR3 DNA sequence: TGTGCCAGCAGTTTTACTAGATTGAAAGAGACCCAGTACTTC. Translating gives CASSFTRLKETQYF.